Below, 28 T cell receptor beta chains from the same sample are listed, as sequenced in a study of cytomegalovirus exposure and HLA in healthy donors. PCR employed 60 Vbeta and 13 Jbeta primers. Some clones are missing from TCRdb's copy, which holds only in-frame ones; the method was immunoSEQ multiplex PCR. The sample holds about 160,000 clones; roughly 81% are singletons and the top ten take under 15%. Sample: PBMCs. These receptor sequences come from a woman aged 45-65 years in good health and CMV-seronegative.

The CDR3 reads CASSLRGLNEKLFF. The CDR3 bases are TGTGCCAGCAGCTTAAGGGGCCTTAATGAAAAACTGTTTTTT. V usage is TRBV7-9 and J usage is TRBJ1-4, with a tentative D call TRBD1 (5 bases). Germline assignment: CDR1 SEHNR and CDR2 FQNEAQ (reference sequence). Trimming cost V 2 bases and J 4 bases, with 8 bases left between them. CDR3 length: 14 residues.

This clone was counted a single time. In nucleotides, the CDR3 is TGTGCCACCAGCAGCGGACAGACCCTCGGAGTAGGCGAGCAGTACTTC. As protein: CATSSGQTLGVGEQYF. The rearrangement links TRBV15 to TRBJ2-5, with D possibly TRBD1 on 6 matching bases. TRBJ2-7 matches the DNA end more closely, so the J call is doubtful. The CDR3 runs to 16 residues. CDR1 is LNHNV, CDR2 YYDKDF, per germline (reference sequence).

The gene calls are TRBV4-1 and TRBJ2-1; 7 bases line up with TRBD2. Per the germline V gene, CDR1 is MGHRA and CDR2 is YSYEKL. The V gene end was trimmed by 2 bases and the J gene end by 6 bases; junction bases not matched to a gene: 4. This CDR3 is built from 14 residues. CDR3 residues: CASSQWTSGNEQFF. The DNA for the CDR3 is TGCGCCAGCAGCCAATGGACTAGTGGCAATGAGCAGTTCTTC.

The chain combines TRBV2 with TRBJ1-1; the D is unclear. Trimming left V 6 bases short and J 5 bases short, with 16 bases between. The germline CDR1 and CDR2 sequences are SNHLY and FYNNEI. This CDR3 comprises 14 residues. The CDR3: CASSRERERTEAFF. In DNA, the CDR3 is TGTGCCAGCAGCCGAGAGAGGGAGAGAACTGAAGCTTTCTTT.

The rearrangement joins TRBV7-9 to TRBJ1-1; a weak D match, TRBD1 (5 bases). This CDR3 spans 15 amino acids. Deletions cut 5 bases from V and 4 bases from J, with 17 bases between. The germline V gene has CDR1 SEHNR and CDR2 FQNEAQ (reference sequence). CDR3 loop: CASSPSGGVGTEAFF. DNA for the CDR3: TGTGCCAGCAGCCCAAGTGGGGGGGTTGGCACTGAAGCTTTCTTT.

The chain employs TRBV15 and TRBJ1-1; 11 nucleotides match TRBD1. The CDR3 consists of 15 residues. J was trimmed by 5 bases and V by 6 bases; bases with no gene match: 8. The germline gives CDR1 LNHNV, CDR2 YYDKDF (reference sequence). The CDR3 loop reads CATRQDRGLRTEAFF. The CDR3 nucleotides are TGTGCCACCAGACAGGACAGGGGGCTTCGAACTGAAGCTTTCTTT.

This rearrangement joins TRBV13 to TRBJ2-6, with 8 bases lining up with TRBD1. This CDR3 spans 19 amino acids. Trimming removed 3 bases from V and 0 bases from J; junction bases left unmatched: 10. Germline CDR1 reads PRHDT; CDR2 reads FYEKMQ (reference sequence). The CDR3 DNA reads as TGTGCCAGCAGCTTCTACCTCGGACAGGGAACCTCTGGGGCCAACGTCCTGACTTTC. Its protein is CASSFYLGQGTSGANVLTF.

This clone was seen a few times. This chain joins TRBV6-5 and TRBJ1-2; D is ambiguous. CDR1 MNHEY and CDR2 SVGAGI come from the germline V gene. V lost 0 bases to trimming and J lost 5 bases, with 10 bases between them. The CDR3 extends over 14 amino acids. The CDR3 spells CASSYSREGYGYTF. Here the CDR3 DNA reads TGTGCCAGCAGTTACTCCCGGGAAGGGTATGGCTACACCTTC.

In its sample, this clone was seen once. The V call is TRBV2, the J call TRBJ2-2, with a possible D match to TRBD1 (6 bases). Germline loops: CDR1 SNHLY, CDR2 FYNNEI. Trimming cost V 2 bases and J 1 base, with 20 bases left between them. CDR3 length equals 19 residues. Here the CDR3 DNA reads TGTGCCAGCAGTGAACTACAGGGCCCCGTCTTAGAGAACACCGGGGAGCTGTTTTTT. Protein sequence: CASSELQGPVLENTGELFF.

The chain recombines TRBV4-3 with TRBJ2-3; no clear D. This CDR3 is built from 13 residues. Trimming took off 1 base at V and 6 bases at J, with 8 bases between the two ends. Per the germline V gene, CDR1 is LGHNA and CDR2 is YSLEER. Here the CDR3 DNA reads TGCGCCAGCAGCCAAGTGGGCTTGGATACGCAGTATTTT. This sequence encodes CASSQVGLDTQYF.

The rearrangement uses TRBV5-8 and TRBJ2-1; D uncertain. This CDR3 has 15 residues. Trimming took 0 bases from V and 0 from J, leaving 7 bases between them. CDR1 is SGHTS, CDR2 YDEGEE, per germline. The CDR3 DNA reads TGTGCCAGCAGCTTGGACAGTTTCTCCTACAATGAGCAGTTCTTC. This sequence encodes CASSLDSFSYNEQFF.

This sequence joins TRBV7-2 and TRBJ1-5; TRBD1 matches 8 bases. The CDR3 contains 13 residues. The trim removed 5 bases at V and 8 bases at J, leaving 5 bases unmatched. Germline lookup yields CDR1 SGHTA and CDR2 FQGNSA. CDR3 loop: CASSRQGNEPQHF. Written as DNA, the CDR3 is TGTGCCAGCAGCCGACAGGGGAACGAGCCCCAGCATTTT.

CDR3 in DNA: TGTGCCAGCAGTGATGGGGCGGGAGACTACGAGCAGTACTTC. It encodes CASSDGAGDYEQYF. The chain carries TRBV28 and TRBJ2-7; 7 bases agree with TRBD2. This CDR3 region has 14 residues. CDR1 MDHEN and CDR2 SYDVKM come from the germline V gene. V gave up 5 bases and J gave up 3 bases; unmatched junction bases: 7.

This chain's CDR3 is CASSYKGARGYTF. CDR3 in DNA: TGTGCCAGCAGTTACAAAGGGGCGCGTGGCTACACCTTC. V gene TRBV6-5 combines with J gene TRBJ1-2, with a weak D call TRBD1 (5 bases). Germline V lookup: CDR1 MNHEY, CDR2 SVGAGI. Trimming pared 2 bases from V and 7 bases from J, leaving 11 bases between. The length of the CDR3 is 13 residues.

This clone was seen a few times. One junction end does not reproduce the germline sequence, and a read error may be involved. This chain connects TRBV7-8 to TRBJ2-6; the D gene is possibly TRBD2 (6 bases). Per germline, CDR1 SGHVS and CDR2 FQNEAQ. The CDR3 extends over 16 amino acids. CDR3 sequence (DNA): TGCGCCAGCAGCCCCTCGGAGGGCTCTGGGGCCAACGTCCTGACTTTC. Amino acid sequence: CASSPSEGSGANVLTF.

This chain joins TRBV9 and TRBJ2-5, with unresolved D. This CDR3 is 15 amino acids long. Between the trimmed V and J ends, which lost 0 bases and 5 bases, there was a span of 14 bases. The V gene's germline CDR1 is SGDLS and CDR2 YYNGEE. DNA for the CDR3: TGTGCCAGCAGCGTAGGTGTTGCGGTCCGGGAGACCCAGTACTTC. Encoded protein: CASSVGVAVRETQYF.

The gene calls are TRBV7-2 and TRBJ2-5, with 9 bases fitting TRBD1. The DNA end is a closer match to TRBJ2-7, so the J assignment may be wrong. In germline, CDR1 is SGHTA, CDR2 FQGNSA. CDR3 length: 16 residues. DNA of the CDR3: TGTGCCAGCAGCCCCCCGGGACAGGGTATCAACTACGAGCAGTACTTC. This codes for CASSPPGQGINYEQYF.

The chain uses TRBV6-4 and TRBJ2-3; weak D call: TRBD2 (5 bases). The germline V gene has CDR1 MRHNA and CDR2 SNTAGT. V shed 3 bases and J shed 4 bases, with 11 bases lying between them. CDR3 length: 14 residues. The CDR3 DNA follows: TGTGCCAGCAGTGAGTCCGGGGATCCAGATACGCAGTATTTT. Protein: CASSESGDPDTQYF.

This sequence joins TRBV7-6 and TRBJ1-6, with 7 bases matching TRBD1. Per the germline V gene, CDR1 is SGHVS and CDR2 is FNYEAQ. The CDR3 has 13 amino acids. J gave up 8 bases and V 5 bases, and 3 bases lay outside the gene matches. CDR3: CASSQGGDSPLHF. The CDR3 nucleotides are TGTGCCAGCAGCCAGGGGGGCGATTCACCCCTCCACTTT.

The chain carries TRBV6-5 and TRBJ2-3, with 7 bases identical to TRBD2. J lost 1 base, V lost 6 bases, and 7 bases had no gene match. This CDR3 comprises 15 residues. Germline CDR1 is MNHEY and CDR2 is SVGAGI. The DNA of the CDR3 is TGTGCCAGCAGAGCGGGGCTAGCGGGCACAGATACGCAGTATTTT. Encoded protein: CASRAGLAGTDTQYF.

This chain connects TRBV9 to TRBJ1-2; no firm D call. Germline V gives CDR1 SGDLS, CDR2 YYNGEE. V was cut by 0 bases and J by 2 bases, with 5 bases left in between. The CDR3 runs 13 residues. The CDR3 reads CASSVEENYGYTF. CDR3 in DNA: TGTGCCAGCAGCGTAGAGGAGAACTATGGCTACACCTTC.

This clone was counted a few times. The J gene is TRBJ2-1, the V gene TRBV5-1; TRBD1 agrees at 10 bases. Trimming cost V 3 bases and J 2 bases; bases outside gene matches: 2. This CDR3 is built from 15 residues. Germline V gene sequence: CDR1 SGHRS, CDR2 YFSETQ. CDR3 protein: CASSSGQGAYNEQFF. CDR3 coding DNA: TGCGCCAGCAGCTCTGGACAGGGGGCCTACAATGAGCAGTTCTTC. Together with reference TRBV5-1 and TRBJ2-1, the CDR3 gives the full variable domain: KAGVTQTPRYLIKTRGQQVTLSCSPISGHRSVSWYQQTPGQGLQFLFEYFSETQRNKGNFPGRFSGRQFSNSRSEMNVSTLELGDSALYLCASSSGQGAYNEQFFGPGTRLTVL.

V and J are TRBV28 and TRBJ1-1; TRBD1 matches at 7 bases. From germline, CDR1 is MDHEN and CDR2 SYDVKM. CDR3 size: 15 residues. Trimming cost V 6 bases and J 1 base; bases outside gene matches: 8. CDR3 sequence: CASRLMTGTNTEAFF. As DNA, the CDR3 is TGTGCCAGCAGACTGATGACAGGGACGAACACTGAAGCTTTCTTT. The variable domain in full, completed from reference TRBV28 and TRBJ1-1, reads DVKVTQSSRYLVKRTGEKVFLECVQDMDHENMFWYRQDPGLGLRLIYFSYDVKMKEKGDIPEGYSVSREKKERFSLILESASTNQTSMYLCASRLMTGTNTEAFFGQGTRLTVV.

The rearrangement links TRBV5-4 to TRBJ2-3; maybe TRBD1 (5 bases). The CDR3 length is 14 residues. Between the trimmed V and J ends, which lost 4 bases and 4 bases, there was a span of 13 bases. The germline V gene has CDR1 SGHNT and CDR2 YYREEE (reference sequence). CDR3 residues: CASSQGLRADTQYF. In DNA, the CDR3 is TGTGCCAGCAGCCAGGGCCTTAGGGCAGATACGCAGTATTTT.

The V and J genes are TRBV6-5 and TRBJ2-7; 9 bases agree with TRBD2. The V gene end was trimmed by 2 bases and the J gene end by 0 bases; junction bases not matched to a gene: 2. The CDR3 spans 15 residues. The germline V gene encodes CDR1 MNHEY and CDR2 SVGAGI. CDR3 DNA sequence: TGTGCCAGCAGTTACAGTAGCGGGAGCTCCTACGAGCAGTACTTC. Protein: CASSYSSGSSYEQYF.

This clone was picked up a small number of times. The V gene is TRBV28, the J gene TRBJ2-6, with D unresolved. Deletions cut 8 bases from V and 3 bases from J, with 8 bases between. Germline CDR1 MDHEN, CDR2 SYDVKM. This CDR3 spans 13 amino acids. CDR3: CASQDGGANVLTF. Here the CDR3 DNA reads TGTGCCAGCCAGGATGGTGGGGCCAACGTCCTGACTTTC.

The CDR3 region is CASSQDNGQRTDTQYF. The CDR3 DNA is TGCGCCAGCAGCCAAGATAATGGGCAACGCACAGATACGCAGTATTTT. V is TRBV4-3 and J is TRBJ2-3; D unresolved. V was shortened by 0 bases and J by 1 base, with 11 bases between the two germline ends. The germline gives CDR1 LGHNA, CDR2 YSLEER. This CDR3 has 16 amino acids.

This chain uses TRBV12-5 with TRBJ2-3, with D tentatively TRBD2 (7 bases). The V end was cut by 1 base, the J end by 1 base, with 12 bases between. The germline V gene encodes CDR1 LGHNT and CDR2 FRNRAP. The CDR3 runs 16 residues. The chain's CDR3 is CASGLGGGVRTDTQYF. CDR3 sequence (DNA): TGTGCTAGTGGTTTGGGAGGGGGGGTTCGCACAGATACGCAGTATTTT.